This T cell receptor (beta chain) was captured in a study of CD8+CD57+ T cells in acquired aplastic anemia. Individuals selected for sequencing had exhibited CD8+CD57+ cell expansion on flow cytometry. In the case of this clonotype: The antigen is undetermined.

Genomic DNA templated the TCR beta VDJ and CDR3 profiling. Using its own MiXCR run on the reads, TCRdb lists one record per CDR3 protein. The sample consists of 190,000 or so distinct CDR3 sequences, approximately 48% of them appearing once. General study points: Significance was not reached for CD8+ Simpson's diversity between patients and controls. Overlapping CD8+ CDR3 repertoires of patients and controls contained about 27 shared sequences.

V lost 3 bases, J lost 9 bases, and 9 bases stayed unmatched. The V gene's germline CDR1 is ENHRY and CDR2 SYGVKD. The CDR3 is 14 residues long. The rearrangement links TRBV10-3 to TRBJ2-5; 8 nucleotides line up with TRBD1. Sequenced: sorted CD4+, CD8+, or CD8+CD57+ T cells (not recorded which) from PBMCs. The source of this sequence is a human donor with aplastic anemia. CDR3 sequence (DNA): TGTGCCATCAGTGATCAGGGGGCCTATCAGCCCCAGTACTTC. It yields the protein CAISDQGAYQPQYF.